What follows are 2 T cell receptor beta chains derived from one specimen sequenced in a study of cytomegalovirus exposure and HLA in healthy donors. 13 Jbeta primers and 60 Vbeta primers were used for the PCR. Sequencing was performed with immunoSEQ multiplex PCR; in TCRdb, only in-frame clones are kept and a portion is missing. The table shows some 80,000 clones, with 78% occurring only once. The sample taken for sequencing was PBMCs. These receptor sequences come from a man aged 18 to 30 in good health and CMV-seropositive.

This chain links TRBV5-1 with TRBJ1-5; possible D gene TRBD1, 6 bases. Germline loops: CDR1 SGHRS, CDR2 YFSETQ. CDR3 length equals 14 residues. Between the trimmed V and J ends, which lost 10 bases and 0 bases, there was a span of 14 bases. CDR3 DNA: TGCGCCCCCTGGGCAGGGGATAGCAATCAGCCCCAGCATTTT. Protein product: CAPWAGDSNQPQHF.

The CDR3 loop is CASSGSINEQYF. The CDR3 bases are TGTGCCAGTAGCGGGAGTATCAACGAGCAGTACTTC. V usage is TRBV7-8 and J usage is TRBJ2-7; 9 nucleotides agree with TRBD2. With 9 bases clipped from V and 5 bases from J, the junction kept 5 bases outside the gene matches. The CDR3 runs to 12 residues. The V gene's germline CDR1 is SGHVS and CDR2 FQNEAQ.